The clone carrying this T cell receptor beta chain was seen more than once but under ten times. The target antigen is unknown. These data originate in a study of beta chain features in type 1 diabetes. Study-level findings and limits: TCRB CDR3s were moderately but significantly shorter in Type 1 diabetes patients in all four CD4+ subsets.

The investigators reverse transcribed all of the isolated RNA, so they sequenced expressed TCRB transcripts. Repertoires were generated with immunoSEQ multiplex PCR, while TCRdb's copy carries only in-frame clones and drops some. This sample has about 340,000 clones; over 7% occur once, and the top ten carry around 1%. Germline V gene data show CDR1 as MNHEY and CDR2 as SVGAGI. This CDR3 is 14 amino acids long. Trimming took 6 bases from V and 1 from J, leaving 13 bases between them. Sequenced input: central memory CD4+ T cells from blood. The TCR comes from a young man with type 1 diabetes. V usage is TRBV6-5 and J usage is TRBJ2-7, with D perhaps TRBD2 (5 bases). This CDR3 reads CASRDPGGSYEQYF. The DNA for the CDR3 is TGTGCCAGCAGGGATCCCGGCGGGTCCTACGAGCAGTACTTC.